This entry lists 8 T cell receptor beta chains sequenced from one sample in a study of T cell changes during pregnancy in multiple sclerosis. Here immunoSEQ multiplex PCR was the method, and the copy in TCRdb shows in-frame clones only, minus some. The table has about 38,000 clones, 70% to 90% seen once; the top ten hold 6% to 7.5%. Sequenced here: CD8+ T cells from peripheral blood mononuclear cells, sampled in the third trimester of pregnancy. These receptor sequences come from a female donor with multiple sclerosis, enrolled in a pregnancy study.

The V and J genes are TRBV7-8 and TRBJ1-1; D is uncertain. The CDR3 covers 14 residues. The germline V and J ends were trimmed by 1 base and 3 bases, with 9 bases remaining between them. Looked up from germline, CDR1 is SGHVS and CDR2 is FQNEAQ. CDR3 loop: CASSLGGPYTEAFF. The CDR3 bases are TGTGCCAGCAGCTTAGGAGGGCCCTACACTGAAGCTTTCTTT.

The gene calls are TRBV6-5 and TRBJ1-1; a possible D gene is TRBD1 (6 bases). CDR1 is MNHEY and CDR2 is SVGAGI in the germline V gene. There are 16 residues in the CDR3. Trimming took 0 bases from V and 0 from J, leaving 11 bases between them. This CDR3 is CASSYSRGKMNTEAFF. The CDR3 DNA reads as TGTGCCAGCAGTTACTCGAGGGGGAAAATGAACACTGAAGCTTTCTTT.

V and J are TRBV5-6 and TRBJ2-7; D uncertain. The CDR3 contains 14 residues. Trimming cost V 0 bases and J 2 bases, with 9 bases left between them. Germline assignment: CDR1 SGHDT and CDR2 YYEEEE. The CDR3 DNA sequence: TGTGCCAGCAGCTTGGTTGGCAGGACCTACGAGCAGTACTTC. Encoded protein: CASSLVGRTYEQYF.

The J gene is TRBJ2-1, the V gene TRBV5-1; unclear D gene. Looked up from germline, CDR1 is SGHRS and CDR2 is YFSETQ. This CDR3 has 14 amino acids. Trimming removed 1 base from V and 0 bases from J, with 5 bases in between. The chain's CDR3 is CASSLRSSYNEQFF. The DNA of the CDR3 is TGCGCCAGCAGCTTGAGGAGCTCCTACAATGAGCAGTTCTTC.

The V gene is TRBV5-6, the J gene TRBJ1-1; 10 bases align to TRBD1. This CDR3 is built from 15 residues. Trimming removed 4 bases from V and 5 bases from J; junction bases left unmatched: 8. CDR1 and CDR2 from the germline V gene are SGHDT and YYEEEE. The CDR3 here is CASSRMTGGRTEAFF. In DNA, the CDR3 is TGTGCCAGCAGCCGAATGACAGGGGGCCGTACTGAAGCTTTCTTT. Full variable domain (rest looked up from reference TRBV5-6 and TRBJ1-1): DAGVTQSPTHLIKTRGQQVTLRCSPKSGHDTVSWYQQALGQGPQFIFQYYEEEERQRGNFPDRFSGHQFPNYSSELNVNALLLGDSALYLCASSRMTGGRTEAFFGQGTRLTVV.

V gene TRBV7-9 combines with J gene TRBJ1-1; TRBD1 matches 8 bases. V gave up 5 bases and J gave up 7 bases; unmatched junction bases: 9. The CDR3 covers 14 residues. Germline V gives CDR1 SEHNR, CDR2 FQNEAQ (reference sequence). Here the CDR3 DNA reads TGTGCCAGCAGCCCCAGACAGGGGAGGATTGAAGCTTTCTTT. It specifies CASSPRQGRIEAFF. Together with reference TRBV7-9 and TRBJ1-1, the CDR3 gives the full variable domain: DTGVSQNPRHKITKRGQNVTFRCDPISEHNRLYWYRQTLGQGPEFLTYFQNEAQLEKSRLLSDRFSAERPKGSFSTLEIQRTEQGDSAMYLCASSPRQGRIEAFFGQGTRLTVV.

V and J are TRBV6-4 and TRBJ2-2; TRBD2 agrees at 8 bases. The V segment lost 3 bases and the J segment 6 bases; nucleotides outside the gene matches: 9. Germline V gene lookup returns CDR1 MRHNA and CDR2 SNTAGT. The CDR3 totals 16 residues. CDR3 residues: CASSETSGGLAGELFF. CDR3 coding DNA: TGTGCCAGCAGTGAAACGAGCGGGGGATTGGCCGGGGAGCTGTTTTTT.

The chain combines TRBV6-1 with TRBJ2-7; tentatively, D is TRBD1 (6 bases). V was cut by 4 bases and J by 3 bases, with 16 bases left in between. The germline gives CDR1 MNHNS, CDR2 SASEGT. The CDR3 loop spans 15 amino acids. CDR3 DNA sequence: TGTGCCAGCAGTGCAATACAGGTCAGGGGCTACGAGCAGTACTTC. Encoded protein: CASSAIQVRGYEQYF.